This T cell receptor beta chain emerged from a study of blood T cell repertoires in COVID-19. Overall study context: T cells, B-cell-depleted T cells, or PBMCs supplied cDNA or gDNA.

The junction had 0 bases not matched to a gene; V was cut back by 5 bases and J by 4 bases. CDR1 is SNHLY and CDR2 is FYNNEI in the germline V gene. This CDR3 comprises 12 residues. TCRdb's copy holds only in-frame clones and misses some; the assay was immunoSEQ multiplex PCR. The profile shows around 150,000 clones, about 90% of them singletons. V usage is TRBV2 and J usage is TRBJ1-1; 8 bases fit TRBD1. The receptor's source is a man aged 55 to 70 with acute or convalescent COVID-19. The sequencing input was peripheral blood. The CDR3 sequence is CASSTGGTEAFF. CDR3 DNA: TGTGCCAGCAGTACAGGGGGCACTGAAGCTTTCTTT.